This entry is about one T cell receptor beta chain. What it binds is unknown. This specimen belongs to a study of T cells in localized non-small cell lung cancer. The junction had 10 bases not matched to a gene; V was cut back by 3 bases and J by 5 bases. Per the germline V gene, CDR1 is SGHRS and CDR2 is YFSETQ. The CDR3 contains 15 residues. Study-wide results and caveats: A median of about 60 of the top 100 tumor clones appeared in adjacent lung, which was paired and uninvolved. The greatest T cell clonality was found in uninvolved adjacent lung (higher than in tumor). One tumor region alone was sequenced, and heterogeneity therefore remains possible.

The repertoire was sequenced with immunoSEQ multiplex PCR; TCRdb's copy has only in-frame clones and lacks some. This sample has some 78,000 clones, with almost 85% found just once. The clonotype comes from a man aged 35-69 years with stage I lung adenocarcinoma. V and J are TRBV5-1 and TRBJ2-5; TRBD1 matches 7 bases. The specimen comprised peripheral blood, sampled before any cancer treatment. Here the CDR3 reads CASSSTGQVGETQYF. DNA for the CDR3: TGCGCCAGCAGCTCCACCGGACAGGTTGGGGAGACCCAGTACTTC.